Listed below are T cell receptor beta chains from one sample, sequenced in a study of blood T cells in healthy people across ages. TCRdb redid the calling of the 5' RACE reads with MiXCR, one entry per CDR3 protein. Of around 1,000,000 distinct CDR3 sequences listed, under 30% are singletons. The data also belong to a second study, concerning T cells of mothers and their children.

The sequenced sample consisted of blood. The origin of the receptors is a girl aged 2 to 10 in good health. CDR3s include the opening cysteine and the closing phenylalanine or tryptophan. Each record gives: J gene, clone size, V gene, D gene, CDR3 protein, CDR3 DNA. A D gene is named only where the DNA matches it firmly. Part of the rows lack a size; the others show once, few, many or a class for expanded clones.

TRBJ1-2 few TRBV20-1 . CSARSSGLVYGYTF TGCAGTGCTAGAAGTTCAGGATTGGTGTATGGCTACACCTTC
TRBJ2-1 few TRBV7-3 TRBD2 CASSPLTSGKFNEQFF TGTGCCAGCAGCCCTCTGACTAGCGGAAAATTCAATGAGCAGTTCTTC
TRBJ1-1 . TRBV5-1 . CASSLFPSYTEAFF TGCGCCAGCAGCTTGTTCCCATCTTACACTGAAGCTTTCTTT
TRBJ2-3 few TRBV4-3 TRBD1 CASSPVLSGTETDTQYF TGCGCCAGCAGCCCCGTTCTTTCCGGGACAGAGACGGATACGCAGTATTTT
TRBJ1-4 . TRBV6-5 TRBD1 CASSWMEAGTVNEKLFF TGTGCCAGCAGTTGGATGGAAGCCGGGACAGTTAATGAAAAACTGTTTTTT
TRBJ2-5 few TRBV12-3/TRBV12-4 . CASNSSRVGKETQYF TGTGCCAGCAATTCGTCACGGGTAGGGAAGGAGACCCAGTACTTC
TRBJ2-5 . TRBV12-3/TRBV12-4 TRBD2 CASSLGLAGGPGETQYF TGTGCCAGCAGTTTAGGACTAGCGGGAGGGCCGGGGGAGACCCAGTACTTC
TRBJ2-7 . TRBV7-2 . CASSQNDYEQYF TGTGCCAGCAGCCAAAATGACTACGAGCAGTACTTC
TRBJ1-6 . TRBV25-1 TRBD1 CASSGQGSSPLHF TGTGCCAGCAGTGGACAGGGGTCTTCACCCCTCCACTTT
TRBJ2-1 . TRBV20-1 TRBD2 CSASASGTYSEQFF TGCAGTGCTAGTGCCAGCGGGACCTACAGTGAGCAGTTCTTC
TRBJ1-2 . TRBV6-5 . CASSYGLGYTF TGTGCCAGCAGTTACGGGTTGGGCTACACCTTC
TRBJ2-7 . TRBV9 TRBD1 CASSAQQGFYDEQYF TGTGCCAGCAGCGCCCAACAGGGGTTCTACGACGAGCAGTACTTC
TRBJ1-5 once TRBV2 . CASSGTESNQPQHF TGTGCCAGCAGTGGGACAGAGAGCAATCAGCCCCAGCATTTT
TRBJ2-7 few TRBV19 . CASGTAPGNEQYF TGTGCCAGCGGTACAGCCCCCGGGAACGAGCAGTACTTC
TRBJ2-5 few TRBV5-1 . CASSFESGDGETQYF TGCGCCAGCAGCTTTGAGTCAGGGGACGGAGAGACCCAGTACTTC
TRBJ2-7 . TRBV7-2 . CASSLHRDSSYEQYF TGTGCCAGCAGCTTACACCGGGACTCGTCCTACGAGCAGTACTTC
TRBJ1-2 . TRBV28 . CAAGGSEVYGYTF TGTGCCGCCGGGGGCAGCGAAGTCTATGGCTACACCTTC
TRBJ1-1 few TRBV15 . CATSRVRVNTEAFF TGTGCCACCAGCAGAGTGAGGGTGAACACTGAAGCTTTCTTT
TRBJ1-1 . TRBV20-1 . CSASLTPGAEAFF TGCAGTGCCAGTTTGACCCCCGGCGCAGAAGCTTTCTTT
TRBJ1-2 few TRBV28 . CASSLHLGGVYGYTF TGTGCCAGCAGTTTACATCTTGGGGGTGTCTATGGCTACACCTTC
TRBJ2-7 few TRBV6-2/TRBV6-3 . CASSYVGGPSYEQYF TGTGCCAGCAGTTACGTGGGGGGTCCTTCCTACGAGCAGTACTTC
TRBJ1-2 . TRBV4-2 TRBD1 CASSQEGQGLYYGYTF TGTGCCAGCAGCCAGGAAGGACAGGGACTATACTATGGCTACACCTTC
TRBJ2-7 . TRBV20-1 . CSAQRTPLFEQYF TGCAGTGCCCAAAGGACACCCCTCTTTGAGCAGTACTTC
TRBJ2-5 . TRBV20-1 . CSARGHNQETQYF TGCAGTGCTAGAGGTCACAACCAAGAGACCCAGTACTTC
TRBJ1-6 few TRBV7-2 . CASSLAGFGESPLHF TGTGCCAGCAGCTTAGCAGGGTTCGGGGAGTCACCCCTCCACTTT
TRBJ1-2 . TRBV2 . CASSGDRFPIIGYTF TGTGCCAGCAGTGGTGACAGGTTTCCGATTATTGGCTACACCTTC
TRBJ1-1 few TRBV6-5 . CASRYFLGDVEAFF TGTGCCAGCAGGTACTTTTTGGGAGACGTTGAAGCTTTCTTT
TRBJ2-1 . TRBV20-1 TRBD2 CSAGLLAGDHGYEQFF TGCAGTGCGGGCTTGTTAGCGGGGGACCATGGGTATGAGCAGTTCTTC
TRBJ2-5 few TRBV11-2 . CASSPARGSRSQETQYF TGTGCCAGCAGTCCAGCGAGGGGCTCACGGTCCCAAGAGACCCAGTACTTC
TRBJ2-5 few TRBV28 . CASSPRTIGDKRTQYF TGTGCCAGCAGTCCTCGGACTATCGGGGATAAGAGAACCCAGTACTTC
TRBJ2-1 few TRBV12-5 TRBD2 CASGTSGSGNEQFF TGTGCTAGTGGAACTAGCGGGTCTGGAAATGAGCAGTTCTTC
TRBJ2-3 few TRBV18 . CASSKLGLVGGRTDTQYF TGTGCCAGCTCCAAACTTGGACTAGTGGGGGGCCGCACAGATACGCAGTATTTT
TRBJ1-2 . TRBV7-2 . CASRSLSDSYYGYTF TGTGCCAGCAGATCCCTCTCGGACAGTTATTATGGCTACACCTTC
TRBJ2-3 . TRBV7-2 . CASRPSSADTQYF TGTGCCAGCAGGCCATCGTCGGCGGATACGCAGTATTTT
TRBJ1-4 few TRBV20-1 . CSARVGLEKLFF TGCAGTGCTAGAGTTGGGCTAGAAAAACTGTTTTTT
TRBJ2-1 few TRBV21-1 . CASSKASSYNEQFF TGTGCCAGCAGCAAAGCCAGTTCCTACAATGAGCAGTTCTTC
TRBJ2-2 . TRBV6-5 . CASSPGQGLSGELFF TGTGCCAGCAGTCCGGGGCAGGGGCTCTCCGGGGAGCTGTTTTTT
TRBJ1-1 . TRBV7-3 . CASSFQLNTEAFF TGTGCCAGCAGCTTTCAGTTGAACACTGAAGCTTTCTTT
TRBJ2-5 few TRBV10-3 . CAVLETQYF TGTGCCGTTTTAGAGACCCAGTACTTC
TRBJ2-4 few TRBV5-6 . CASSSSRGPRTRIQYF TGTGCCAGCAGCTCCAGCCGGGGACCTAGAACTCGCATTCAGTACTTC
TRBJ2-7 . TRBV4-3 TRBD2 CASSQGFGTSGDEQYF TGCGCCAGCAGTCAAGGTTTCGGGACTAGCGGGGACGAGCAGTACTTC
TRBJ2-1 few TRBV5-5 . CASSLSFMAEEGREQFF TGTGCCAGCAGCTTAAGTTTTATGGCAGAAGAGGGTCGTGAGCAGTTCTTC
TRBJ2-5 . TRBV20-1 . CSARVPKGGSGETQYF TGCAGTGCTAGAGTCCCTAAGGGGGGGTCGGGAGAGACCCAGTACTTC
TRBJ1-4 few TRBV15 . CATSRQGKNEKLFF TGTGCCACCAGCAGACAGGGAAAAAATGAAAAACTGTTTTTT
TRBJ2-5 few TRBV11-2 TRBD2 CASRTGSGVETQYF TGTGCCAGCAGGACGGGCAGCGGGGTAGAGACCCAGTACTTC
TRBJ1-2 . TRBV7-9 TRBD1 CASSSAKTGSYGYTF TGTGCCAGCAGCTCCGCGAAGACAGGGAGTTATGGCTACACCTTC
TRBJ2-5 few TRBV6-5 TRBD2 CASRTTSGQETQYF TGTGCCAGCAGAACTACTAGCGGACAAGAGACCCAGTACTTC
TRBJ2-3 few TRBV5-1 TRBD2 CASSLGEREATDTQYF TGCGCCAGCAGCTTGGGAGAGCGGGAGGCCACAGATACGCAGTATTTT
TRBJ2-2 . TRBV12-3/TRBV12-4 . CASSIQGPANTGELFF TGTGCCAGCAGTATCCAGGGGCCCGCGAACACCGGGGAGCTGTTTTTT
TRBJ1-2 . TRBV24-1 . CATSDEFYGYTF TGTGCCACCAGTGATGAGTTCTATGGCTACACCTTC
TRBJ2-3 . TRBV11-3 TRBD2 CASSSPGLAGRGDTQYF TGTGCCAGCAGCTCGCCCGGGCTAGCGGGGAGGGGCGATACGCAGTATTTT
TRBJ2-4 few TRBV6-5 . CASSFDSLAKNIQYF TGTGCCAGCAGTTTCGACAGCCTAGCCAAAAACATTCAGTACTTC
TRBJ2-7 . TRBV10-3 . CAIGGDLNYEQYF TGTGCCATCGGTGGGGACCTTAACTATGAGCAGTACTTC
TRBJ2-4 . TRBV7-9 . CASSLAQGVGIQYF TGTGCCAGCAGCTTAGCCCAGGGTGTTGGCATTCAGTACTTC
TRBJ2-7 once TRBV4-1 TRBD2 CASSQLAGALTYEQYF TGCGCCAGCAGCCAACTAGCGGGAGCCTTAACCTACGAGCAGTACTTC
TRBJ2-3 few TRBV15 TRBD1 CATSRRTGSTDTQYF TGTGCCACCAGCAGACGGACAGGGAGCACAGATACGCAGTATTTT
TRBJ2-7 few TRBV7-9 . CASSLEGRIYEQYF TGTGCCAGCAGCTTAGAGGGGCGAATATACGAGCAGTACTTC